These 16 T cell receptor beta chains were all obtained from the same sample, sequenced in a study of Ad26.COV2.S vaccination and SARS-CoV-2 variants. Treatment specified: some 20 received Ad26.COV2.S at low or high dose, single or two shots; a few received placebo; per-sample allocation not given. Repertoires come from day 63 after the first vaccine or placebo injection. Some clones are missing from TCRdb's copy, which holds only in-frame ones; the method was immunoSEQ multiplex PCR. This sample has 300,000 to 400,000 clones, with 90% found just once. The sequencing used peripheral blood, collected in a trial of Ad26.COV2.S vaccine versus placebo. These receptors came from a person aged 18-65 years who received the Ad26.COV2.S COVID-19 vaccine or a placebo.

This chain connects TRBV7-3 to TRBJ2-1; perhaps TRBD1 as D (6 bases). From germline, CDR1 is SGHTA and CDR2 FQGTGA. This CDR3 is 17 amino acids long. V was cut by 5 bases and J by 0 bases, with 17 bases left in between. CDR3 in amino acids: CASSLRTGPSSYNEQFF. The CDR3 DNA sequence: TGTGCCAGCAGCCTCAGAACAGGGCCCAGCTCCTACAATGAGCAGTTCTTC.

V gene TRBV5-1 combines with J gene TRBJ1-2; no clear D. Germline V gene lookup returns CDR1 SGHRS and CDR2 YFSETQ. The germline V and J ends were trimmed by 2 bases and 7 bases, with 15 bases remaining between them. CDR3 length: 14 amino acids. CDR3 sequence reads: CASSFFRSEAGYTF. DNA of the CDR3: TGCGCCAGCAGCTTCTTTAGAAGCGAGGCTGGCTACACCTTC.

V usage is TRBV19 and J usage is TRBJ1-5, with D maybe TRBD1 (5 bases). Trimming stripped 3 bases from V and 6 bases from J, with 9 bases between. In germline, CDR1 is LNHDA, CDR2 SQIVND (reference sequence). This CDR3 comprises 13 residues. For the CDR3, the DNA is TGTGCCAGTAGTATTGGGGGTATTCAGCCCCAGCATTTT. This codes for CASSIGGIQPQHF.

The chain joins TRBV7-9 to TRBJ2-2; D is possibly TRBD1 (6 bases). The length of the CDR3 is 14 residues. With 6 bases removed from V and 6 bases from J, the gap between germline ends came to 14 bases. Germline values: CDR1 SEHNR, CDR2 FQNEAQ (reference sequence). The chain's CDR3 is CASSQQGTAGELFF. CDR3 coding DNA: TGTGCCAGCAGTCAGCAGGGGACGGCCGGGGAGCTGTTTTTT.

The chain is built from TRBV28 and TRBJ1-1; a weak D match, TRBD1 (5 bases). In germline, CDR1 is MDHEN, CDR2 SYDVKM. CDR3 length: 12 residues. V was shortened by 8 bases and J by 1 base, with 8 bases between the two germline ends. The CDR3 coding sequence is TGTGCCAGCGATAGGGGGAACACTGAAGCTTTCTTT. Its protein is CASDRGNTEAFF.

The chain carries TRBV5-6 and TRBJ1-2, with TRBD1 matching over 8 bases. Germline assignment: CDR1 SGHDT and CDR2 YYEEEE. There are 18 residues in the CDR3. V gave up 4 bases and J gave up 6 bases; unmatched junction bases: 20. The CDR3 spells CASSLPGQAHQILNGYTF. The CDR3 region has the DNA TGTGCCAGCAGCCTGCCGGGACAGGCACACCAAATCTTGAATGGCTACACCTTC.

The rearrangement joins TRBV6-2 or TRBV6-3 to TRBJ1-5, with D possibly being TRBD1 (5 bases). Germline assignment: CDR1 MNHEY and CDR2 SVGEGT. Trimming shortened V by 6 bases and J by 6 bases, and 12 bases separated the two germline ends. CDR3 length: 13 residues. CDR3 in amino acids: CASSLQVAQPQHF. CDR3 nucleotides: TGTGCCAGCAGCCTACAGGTGGCTCAGCCCCAGCATTTT.

CDR3 bases: TGTGCCATCAGTGAGACAGGGGAAACCTACAATGAGCAGTTCTTC. This encodes CAISETGETYNEQFF. The chain is built from TRBV10-3 and TRBJ2-1, with 7 bases lining up with TRBD1. This CDR3 has 15 amino acids. Trimming took 2 bases from V and 2 from J; bases not matched to a gene: 3. CDR1 is ENHRY and CDR2 is SYGVKD in the germline V gene.

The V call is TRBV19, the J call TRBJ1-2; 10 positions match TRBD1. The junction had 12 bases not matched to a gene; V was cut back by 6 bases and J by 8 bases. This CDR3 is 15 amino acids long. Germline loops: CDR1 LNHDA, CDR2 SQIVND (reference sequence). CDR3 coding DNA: TGTGCCAGTAGCCCCAGGACAGGGGGTGGGAGCGGCTACACCTTC. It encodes CASSPRTGGGSGYTF.

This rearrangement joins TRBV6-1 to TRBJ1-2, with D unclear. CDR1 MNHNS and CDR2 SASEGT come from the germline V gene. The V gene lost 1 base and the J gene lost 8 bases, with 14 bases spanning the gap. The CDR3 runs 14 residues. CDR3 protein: CASSEVGSREGYTF. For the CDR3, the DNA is TGTGCCAGCAGTGAAGTAGGGTCACGGGAAGGCTACACCTTC.

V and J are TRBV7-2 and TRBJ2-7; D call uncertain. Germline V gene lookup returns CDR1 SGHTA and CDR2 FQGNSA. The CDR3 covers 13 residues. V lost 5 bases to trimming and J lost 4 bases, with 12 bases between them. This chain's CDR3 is CASSLTDQYEQYF. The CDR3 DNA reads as TGTGCCAGCAGCCTTACGGACCAGTACGAGCAGTACTTC.

The CDR3 region has the DNA TGCGCCAGCAGCCAAGGGACAGAATTGAACACTGAAGCTTTCTTT. Its protein is CASSQGTELNTEAFF. The V gene is TRBV4-1, the J gene TRBJ1-1; weak D call: TRBD1 (6 bases). CDR3 length: 15 residues. Germline V gene sequence: CDR1 MGHRA, CDR2 YSYEKL. The ends were cut back, 1 base at V and 0 bases at J, with 9 bases in the middle.

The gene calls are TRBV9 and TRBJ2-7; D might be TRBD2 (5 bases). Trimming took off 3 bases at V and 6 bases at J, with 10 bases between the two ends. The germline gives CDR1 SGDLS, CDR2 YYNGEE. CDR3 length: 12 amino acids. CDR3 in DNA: TGTGCCAGCAGCGGTACTAGTCCCGAGCAGTACTTC. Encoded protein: CASSGTSPEQYF.

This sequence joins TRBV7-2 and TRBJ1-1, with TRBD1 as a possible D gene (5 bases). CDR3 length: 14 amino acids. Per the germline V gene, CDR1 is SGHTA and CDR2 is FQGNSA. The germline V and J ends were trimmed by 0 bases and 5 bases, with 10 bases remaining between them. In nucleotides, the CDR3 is TGTGCCAGCAGCTTAGCAGGGCCAGGGACTGAAGCTTTCTTT. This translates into CASSLAGPGTEAFF.

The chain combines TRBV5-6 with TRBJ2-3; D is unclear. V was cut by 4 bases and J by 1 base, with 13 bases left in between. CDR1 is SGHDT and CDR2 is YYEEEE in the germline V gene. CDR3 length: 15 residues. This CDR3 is CASSGRVIGTDTQYF. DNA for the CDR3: TGTGCCAGCAGCGGAAGGGTGATTGGCACAGATACGCAGTATTTT.

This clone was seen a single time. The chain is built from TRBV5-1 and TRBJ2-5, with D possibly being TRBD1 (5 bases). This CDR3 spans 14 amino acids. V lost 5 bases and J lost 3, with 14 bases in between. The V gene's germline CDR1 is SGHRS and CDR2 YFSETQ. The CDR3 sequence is CASRSRVVEETQYF. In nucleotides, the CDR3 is TGCGCCAGCAGGTCCAGGGTTGTGGAAGAGACCCAGTACTTC.